This entry lists 4 T cell receptor beta chains sequenced from one sample in a study of tumor and adjacent non-tumor tissue in lung cancer. Three rounds of nested PCR, following a modified ARM-PCR protocol, produced the TCRbeta library. TCRdb processed the multiplex PCR reads anew with MiXCR; each CDR3 protein has one entry. The table shows tens of thousands of distinct CDR3 sequences, with around two thirds occurring only once. RNA was extracted from bulk tissue without any cell sorting. More than 3 cm separated this lung sample from the edge of the tumor. Sequencing was carried out using distant non-tumor lung tissue. The receptor source for this set is a woman aged 60-75 years with non-small cell lung cancer.

This clonotype was detected many times. The chain joins TRBV20-1 to TRBJ2-7, with 8 bases that match TRBD2. J gave up 1 base and V 5 bases, and 13 bases lay outside the gene matches. Looked up from germline, CDR1 is DFQATT and CDR2 is SNEGSKA (reference sequence). The CDR3 runs to 16 residues. The CDR3 bases are TGCAGTGCTGCGGGCAGAGGGCGGGAGGTTTCCTACGAGCAGTACTTC. This sequence encodes CSAAGRGREVSYEQYF.

The gene calls are TRBV14 and TRBJ1-1, with D possibly being TRBD1 (5 bases). The germline V gene has CDR1 SGHDN and CDR2 FVKESK. This CDR3 spans 12 amino acids. Trimming took 5 bases from V and 8 from J, leaving 12 bases between them. The CDR3 is CASSRGMVEAFF. The CDR3 DNA follows: TGTGCCAGCAGCAGGGGCATGGTGGAAGCTTTCTTT.

Many counts were recorded for this clonotype. The chain is built from TRBV14 and TRBJ1-1, with D unresolved. Germline values: CDR1 SGHDN, CDR2 FVKESK. The CDR3 consists of 15 residues. V lost 0 bases and J lost 5, with 13 bases in between. CDR3 in amino acids: CASSQDPGVITEAFF. In DNA form, the CDR3 reads TGTGCCAGCAGCCAAGATCCGGGTGTAATAACTGAAGCTTTCTTT.

This clonotype was counted between two and nine times. The conserved closing phenylalanine or tryptophan is absent in this CDR3, likely reflecting a read error. The rearrangement links TRBV6-5 to TRBJ2-7, with D unresolved. Germline loops: CDR1 MNHEY, CDR2 SVGAGI. The V and J ends lost 2 bases and 3 bases respectively, with 5 bases between them. This CDR3 comprises 12 residues. As DNA, the CDR3 is TGTGCCAGCAGTTACGAGTACTACGAGCAGTACCTC. This sequence encodes CASSYEYYEQYL.